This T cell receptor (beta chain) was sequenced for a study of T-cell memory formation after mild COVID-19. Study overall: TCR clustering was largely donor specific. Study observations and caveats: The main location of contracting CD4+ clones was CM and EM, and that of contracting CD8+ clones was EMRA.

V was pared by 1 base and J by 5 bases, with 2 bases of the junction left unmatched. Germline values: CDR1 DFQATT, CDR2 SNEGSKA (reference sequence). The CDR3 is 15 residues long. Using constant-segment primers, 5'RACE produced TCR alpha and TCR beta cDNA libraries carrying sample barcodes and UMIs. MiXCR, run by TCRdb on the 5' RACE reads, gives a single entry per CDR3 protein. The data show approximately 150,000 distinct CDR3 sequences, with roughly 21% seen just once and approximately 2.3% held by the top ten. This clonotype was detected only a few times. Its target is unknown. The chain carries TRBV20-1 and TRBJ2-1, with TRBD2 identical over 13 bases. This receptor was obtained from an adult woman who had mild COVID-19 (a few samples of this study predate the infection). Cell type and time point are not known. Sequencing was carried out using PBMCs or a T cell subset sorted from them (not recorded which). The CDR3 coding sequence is TGCAGTGCTAGAGGGGGACTAGCGGGGAACAATGAGCAGTTCTTC. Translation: CSARGGLAGNNEQFF.